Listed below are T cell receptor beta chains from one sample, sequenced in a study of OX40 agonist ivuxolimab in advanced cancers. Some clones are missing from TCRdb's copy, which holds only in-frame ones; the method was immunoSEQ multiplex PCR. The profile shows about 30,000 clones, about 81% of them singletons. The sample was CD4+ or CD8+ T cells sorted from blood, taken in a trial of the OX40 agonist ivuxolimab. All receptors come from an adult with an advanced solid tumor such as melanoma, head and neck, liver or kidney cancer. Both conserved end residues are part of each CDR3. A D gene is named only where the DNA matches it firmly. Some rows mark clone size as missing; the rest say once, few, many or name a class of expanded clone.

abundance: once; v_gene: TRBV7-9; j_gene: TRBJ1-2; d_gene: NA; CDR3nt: TGTGCCAGCAGCCGGGCCCCGGCTGATAATGGCTACACCTTC; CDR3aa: CASSRAPADNGYTF
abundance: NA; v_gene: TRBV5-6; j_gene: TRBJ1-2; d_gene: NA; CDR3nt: TGTGCCAGCAGCTTGGACGAAGAGGGCTATGGCTACACCTTC; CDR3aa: CASSLDEEGYGYTF
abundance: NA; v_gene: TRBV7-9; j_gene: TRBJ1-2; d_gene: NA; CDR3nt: TGTGCCAGCAGCTTGGGCCAGACCTATGGCTACACCTTC; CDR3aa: CASSLGQTYGYTF
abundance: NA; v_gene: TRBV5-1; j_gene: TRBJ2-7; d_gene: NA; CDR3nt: TGCGCCAGCAGCCCAGGGCTAGAGCAGTACTTC; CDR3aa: CASSPGLEQYF
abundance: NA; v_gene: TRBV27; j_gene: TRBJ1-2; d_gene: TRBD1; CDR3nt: TGTGCCAGCAGTTTCGGGCACAGGGGAGAGGGCTACACCTTC; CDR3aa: CASSFGHRGEGYTF
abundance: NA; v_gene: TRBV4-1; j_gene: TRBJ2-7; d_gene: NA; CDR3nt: TGCGCCAGCAGCACACAGGAGTTCTACGAGCAGTACTTC; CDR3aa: CASSTQEFYEQYF
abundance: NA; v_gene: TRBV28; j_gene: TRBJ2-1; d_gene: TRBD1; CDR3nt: TGTGCCAGCACTCTGCCGGGACAGAGCAATTTAGATGAGCAGTTCTTC; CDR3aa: CASTLPGQSNLDEQFF
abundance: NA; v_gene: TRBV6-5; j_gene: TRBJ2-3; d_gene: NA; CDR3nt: TGTGCCAGCAGTTACCTCGCAGGGAGCACAGATACGCAGTATTTT; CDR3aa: CASSYLAGSTDTQYF
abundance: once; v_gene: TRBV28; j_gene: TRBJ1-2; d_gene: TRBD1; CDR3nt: TGTGCCAGCATTACCGGGACAGGGATACCCTTGAACTATGGCTACACCTTC; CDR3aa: CASITGTGIPLNYGYTF
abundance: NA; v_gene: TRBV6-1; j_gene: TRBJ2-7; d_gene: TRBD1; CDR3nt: TGTGCCAGCAGTGCGGGACAGGGGTACTACGAGCAGTACTTC; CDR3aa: CASSAGQGYYEQYF
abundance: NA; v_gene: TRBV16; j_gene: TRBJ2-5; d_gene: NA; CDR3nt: TGTGCCAGCAGCCAATCTGGCAGTCAAGAGACCCAGTACTTC; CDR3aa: CASSQSGSQETQYF
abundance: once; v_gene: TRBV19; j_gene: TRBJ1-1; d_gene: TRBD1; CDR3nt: TGTGCCAGTGGCGGACAGGCGAACACTGAAGCTTTCTTT; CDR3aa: CASGGQANTEAFF
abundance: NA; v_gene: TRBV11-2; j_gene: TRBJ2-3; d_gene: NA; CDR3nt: TGTGCCAGCAGCTTAATGCCAGCAGTCGGCACAGATACGCAGTATTTT; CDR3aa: CASSLMPAVGTDTQYF
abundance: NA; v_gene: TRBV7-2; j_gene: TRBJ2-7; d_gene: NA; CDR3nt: TGTGCCAGCAGCTTACATGGGGGAGGCTACGAGCAGTACTTC; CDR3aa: CASSLHGGGYEQYF
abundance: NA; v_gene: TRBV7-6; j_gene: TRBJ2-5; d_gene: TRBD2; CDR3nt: TGTGCCAGCAGCCCTGGACTAGCGGGGCAAGAGACCCAGTACTTC; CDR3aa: CASSPGLAGQETQYF
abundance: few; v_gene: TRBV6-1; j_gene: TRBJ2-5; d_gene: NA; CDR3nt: TGTGCCAGCAGTGTTTCTCTAGCGAGCCAAGAGACCCAGTACTTC; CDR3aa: CASSVSLASQETQYF
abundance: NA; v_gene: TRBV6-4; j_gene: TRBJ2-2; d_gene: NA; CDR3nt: TGTGCCAGCAGTGAGGGGGCCACCGGGGAGCTGTTTTTT; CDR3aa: CASSEGATGELFF
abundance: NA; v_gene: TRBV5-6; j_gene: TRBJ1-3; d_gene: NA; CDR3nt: TGTGCCAGCAGCTTGGGGGCCAGACACTCTGGAAACACCATATATTTT; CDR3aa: CASSLGARHSGNTIYF
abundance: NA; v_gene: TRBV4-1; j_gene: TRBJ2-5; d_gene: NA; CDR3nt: TGCGCCAGCAGCCAAGTGGGGCAGCCTCCGGAGTACTTC; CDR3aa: CASSQVGQPPEYF
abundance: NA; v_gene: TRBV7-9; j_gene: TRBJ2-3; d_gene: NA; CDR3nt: TGTGCCAGCAGCGCGCCTAGCACAGATACGCAGTATTTT; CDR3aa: CASSAPSTDTQYF
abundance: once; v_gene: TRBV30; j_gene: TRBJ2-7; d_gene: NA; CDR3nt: TGTGCCTGGAGTCCCGGAACATACGAGCAGTACTTC; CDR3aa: CAWSPGTYEQYF
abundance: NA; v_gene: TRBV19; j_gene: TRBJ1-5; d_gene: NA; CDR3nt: TGTGCCAGTAGTGAGGGGGGAGATCAGCCCCAGCATTTT; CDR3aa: CASSEGGDQPQHF
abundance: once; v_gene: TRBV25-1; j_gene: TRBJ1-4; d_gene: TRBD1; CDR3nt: TGTGCCAGCAGTGGGACAGGGAGTCTGGAAAAACTGTTTTTT; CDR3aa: CASSGTGSLEKLFF
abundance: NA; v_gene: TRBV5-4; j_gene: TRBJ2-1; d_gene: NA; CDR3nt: TGTGCCAGCAGCTTGGATATCGACAATGAGCAGTTCTTC; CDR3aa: CASSLDIDNEQFF
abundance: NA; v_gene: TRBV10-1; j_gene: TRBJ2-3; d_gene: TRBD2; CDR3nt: TGCGCCAGCAGCCTAGCGGGAGGACTAGGGGCAGATACGCAGTATTTT; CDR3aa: CASSLAGGLGADTQYF
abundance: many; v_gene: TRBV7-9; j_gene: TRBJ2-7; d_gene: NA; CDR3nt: TGTGCCAGCACAGCTTGGGATACCTACGAGCAGTACTTC; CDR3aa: CASTAWDTYEQYF
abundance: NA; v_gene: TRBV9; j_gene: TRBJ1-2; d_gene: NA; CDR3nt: TGTGCCAGCAGCTTCGGACAGAGATATGGCTACACCTTC; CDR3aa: CASSFGQRYGYTF
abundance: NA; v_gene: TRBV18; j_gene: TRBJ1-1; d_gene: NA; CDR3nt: TGTGCCAGCTCACCTGATAGACAAGCTTTCTTT; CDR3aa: CASSPDRQAFF
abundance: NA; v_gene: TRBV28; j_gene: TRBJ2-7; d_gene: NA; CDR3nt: TGTGCCAGCAGGGATTGGGGGGCCGGTGAGGAGCAGTACTTC; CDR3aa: CASRDWGAGEEQYF
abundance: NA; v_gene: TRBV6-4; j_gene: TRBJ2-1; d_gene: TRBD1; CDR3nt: TGTGCCAGCAGCTTGGGACAGGCCTTCTCCTACAATGAGCAGTTCTTC; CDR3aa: CASSLGQAFSYNEQFF
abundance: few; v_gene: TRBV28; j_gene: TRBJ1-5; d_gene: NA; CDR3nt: TGTGCCAGCGGTCAGCCCCAGCATTTT; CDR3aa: CASGQPQHF
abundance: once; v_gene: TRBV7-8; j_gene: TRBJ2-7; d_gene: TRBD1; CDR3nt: TGTGCCAGCAGCCCAGGGGACAGGGCGCATCAGTACTTC; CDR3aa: CASSPGDRAHQYF